This passage covers 10 T cell receptor beta chains from one sample sequenced in a study of identical twins. TCRdb recomputed calls from the 5' RACE reads with MiXCR, one row per CDR3 protein. Of 310,000 or so distinct CDR3 sequences listed, around 8.8% are singletons. This sample also appeared in a second study, on yellow fever vaccine responses in identical twins.

The sample consisted of memory (CD45RO+) T cells sorted from blood. These TCRs come from a young woman in good health.

The rearrangement uses TRBV2 and TRBJ2-1, with a tentative D call TRBD2 (5 bases). CDR3 length equals 11 residues. The germline V gene encodes CDR1 SNHLY and CDR2 FYNNEI. Trimming shortened V by 3 bases and J by 12 bases, and 9 bases separated the two germline ends. The CDR3 DNA follows: TGTGCCAGCAGTGAGGGGAGTAGGCAGTTCTTC. It specifies CASSEGSRQFF.

This clonotype was detected many times. The genes are TRBV7-9 and TRBJ2-4; the D gene is possibly TRBD2 (6 bases). V lost 4 bases and J lost 8, with 18 bases in between. The germline V gene encodes CDR1 SEHNR and CDR2 FQNEAQ (reference sequence). The CDR3 is 15 residues long. The DNA for the CDR3 is TGTGCCAGCAGCTCCACCGGGACCTGGGGGGACATTCAGTACTTC. Its translation: CASSSTGTWGDIQYF.

This clonotype has a count of ten or more. The chain uses TRBV27 and TRBJ2-2; TRBD2 is a possible D gene (6 bases). The CDR3 runs 16 residues. Germline loops: CDR1 MNHEY, CDR2 SMNVEV (reference sequence). V was cut by 3 bases and J by 6 bases, with 17 bases left in between. The DNA of the CDR3 is TGTGCCAGCAGTTTGATAACTAGCTCCTCTCCCGGGGAGCTGTTTTTT. It translates to CASSLITSSSPGELFF.

This clonotype was seen a handful of times. The chain joins TRBV19 to TRBJ2-5; 8 bases align to TRBD2. The CDR3 totals 13 residues. Per germline, CDR1 LNHDA and CDR2 SQIVND (reference sequence). The J segment lost 5 bases and the V segment lost 1 base, leaving 0 bases of the junction unmatched. CDR3 residues: CASSIGLAETQYF. The CDR3, as DNA: TGTGCCAGTAGTATAGGACTAGCGGAGACCCAGTACTTC. The entire variable domain, with the rest obtained from reference TRBV19 and TRBJ2-5, is as follows: DGGITQSPKYLFRKEGQNVTLSCEQNLNHDAMYWYRQDPGQGLRLIYYSQIVNDFQKGDIAEGYSVSREKKESFPLTVTSAQKNPTAFYLCASSIGLAETQYFGPGTRLLVL.

This clonotype showed up many times. The chain has TRBV24-1 and TRBJ2-1; 11 bases align to TRBD2. This CDR3 is 17 amino acids long. V lost 10 bases, J lost 7 bases, and 17 bases stayed unmatched. CDR1 is KGHDR, CDR2 SFDVKD, per germline. CDR3 nucleotide sequence: TGTGCCACTCAGCCTAGTAGCGGGAGGGCCTCCGAGAATGAGCAGTTCTTC. Its protein is CATQPSSGRASENEQFF.

The chain combines TRBV24-1 with TRBJ2-5; TRBD2 agrees at 10 bases. The germline V gene encodes CDR1 KGHDR and CDR2 SFDVKD. This CDR3 contains 16 residues. J was trimmed by 4 bases and V by 5 bases; bases with no gene match: 9. The CDR3, as DNA: TGTGCCACCAGTGGGGCTAGCGGGGGCGTGTTAGAGACCCAGTACTTC. It yields the protein CATSGASGGVLETQYF.

The chain uses TRBV19 and TRBJ1-1, with D possibly matching TRBD1 (5 bases). The CDR3 is made up of 16 amino acids. The V gene's germline CDR1 is LNHDA and CDR2 SQIVND (reference sequence). V shed 7 bases and J shed 1 base, with 19 bases lying between them. CDR3 amino acids: CASTSGKEIRNTEAFF. CDR3 coding DNA: TGTGCCAGTACCTCAGGGAAGGAGATCAGGAACACTGAAGCTTTCTTT.

This clonotype appeared a few times. J is TRBJ1-1 and V is TRBV29-1; D may be TRBD1 (5 bases). Germline V gene data show CDR1 as SQVTM and CDR2 as ANQGSEA. The CDR3 length is 13 residues. Trimming took 8 bases from V and 0 from J, leaving 13 bases between them. The chain's CDR3 is CSYRGYLNTEAFF. CDR3 nucleotides: TGCAGCTATCGGGGGTATTTGAACACTGAAGCTTTCTTT. Together with reference TRBV29-1 and TRBJ1-1, the CDR3 gives the full variable domain: SAVISQKPSRDICQRGTSLTIQCQVDSQVTMMFWYRQQPGQSLTLIATANQGSEATYESGFVIDKFPISRPNLTFSTLTVSNMSPEDSSIYLCSYRGYLNTEAFFGQGTRLTVV.

The gene calls are TRBV5-1 and TRBJ2-1, with 11 bases identical to TRBD2. The CDR3 consists of 20 residues. Germline-derived CDR1 and CDR2 are SGHRS and YFSETQ. With V trimmed by 4 bases and J by 0 bases, 15 bases remained unmatched. As DNA, the CDR3 is TGCGCCAGCAGCACATCGCTAGCGGGAGGACGGAAGAGCTCCTACAATGAGCAGTTCTTC. Protein product: CASSTSLAGGRKSSYNEQFF.

The chain employs TRBV28 and TRBJ1-5; 7 bases agree with TRBD1. Germline-derived CDR1 and CDR2 are MDHEN and SYDVKM. V was clipped by 6 bases and J by 2 bases; unmatched bases: 4. There are 14 residues in the CDR3. CDR3 sequence: CASRSGTGNQPQHF. The CDR3 nucleotides are TGTGCCAGCAGGTCCGGGACAGGCAATCAGCCCCAGCATTTT.